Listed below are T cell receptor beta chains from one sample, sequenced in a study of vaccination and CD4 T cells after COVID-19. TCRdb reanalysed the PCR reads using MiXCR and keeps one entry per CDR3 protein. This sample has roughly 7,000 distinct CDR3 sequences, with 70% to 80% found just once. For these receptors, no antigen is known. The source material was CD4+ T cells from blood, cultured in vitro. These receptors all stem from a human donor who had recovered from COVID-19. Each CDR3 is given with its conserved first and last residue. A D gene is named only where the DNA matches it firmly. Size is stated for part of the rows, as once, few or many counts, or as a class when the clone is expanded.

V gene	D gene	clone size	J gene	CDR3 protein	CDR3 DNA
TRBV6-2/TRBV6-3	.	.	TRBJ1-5	CASSYVGGRNQSQHF	TGTGCCAGCAGTTATGTCGGGGGGAGAAATCAGTCCCAGCATTTT
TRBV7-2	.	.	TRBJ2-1	CASRIGRFIGEQFF	TGTGCCAGCAGAATCGGGAGATTCATCGGTGAGCAGTTCTTC
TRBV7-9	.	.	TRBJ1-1	CASSLEGERTEAFF	TGTGCCAGCAGCTTAGAGGGGGAACGCACTGAAGCTTTCTTT
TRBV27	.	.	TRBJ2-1	CASIPRAGSYNEQFF	TGTGCCAGCATCCCACGGGCGGGGAGCTACAATGAGCAGTTCTTC
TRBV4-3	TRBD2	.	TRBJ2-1	CASSQKRGGHNEQFF	TGCGCCAGCAGCCAGAAGCGGGGGGGCCACAATGAGCAGTTCTTC
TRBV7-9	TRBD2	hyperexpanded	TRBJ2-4	CASSFREGGDIQYF	TGTGCCAGCAGCTTCAGAGAGGGAGGGGACATTCAGTACTTC
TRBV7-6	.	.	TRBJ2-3	CASSSRTGLDTQYF	TGTGCCAGCAGCTCCAGGACTGGTTTGGATACGCAGTATTTT
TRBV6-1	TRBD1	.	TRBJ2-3	CASSVPRTGADTQYF	TGTGCCAGCAGTGTGCCCCGGACAGGGGCAGATACGCAGTATTTT
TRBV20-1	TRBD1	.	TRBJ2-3	CSVRTGGRSSTDTQYF	TGCAGTGTTCGGACAGGGGGCCGTTCTAGCACAGATACGCAGTATTTT
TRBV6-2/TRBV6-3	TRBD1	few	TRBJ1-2	CASSTGQGAHGYTF	TGTGCCAGCAGTACCGGACAGGGGGCCCATGGCTACACCTTC
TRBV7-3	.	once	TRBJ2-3	CASSSQGGDTQYF	TGTGCCAGCAGCTCTCAAGGGGGGGATACGCAGTATTTT
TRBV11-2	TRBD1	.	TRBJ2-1	CASSSGTGINEQFF	TGTGCCAGCAGCTCCGGGACAGGGATCAATGAGCAGTTCTTC
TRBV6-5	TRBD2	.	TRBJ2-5	CASSYSTSGSIRRETQYF	TGTGCCAGCAGTTACTCGACTAGCGGGAGTATTAGGAGAGAGACCCAGTACTTC
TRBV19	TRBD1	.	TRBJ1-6	CASSTTGTGNHNSPLHF	TGTGCCAGTAGTACCACCGGGACAGGGAACCATAATTCACCCCTCCACTTT
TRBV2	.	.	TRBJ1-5	CASSVTLREGQPQHF	TGTGCCAGCAGTGTCACTCTCCGGGAGGGTCAGCCCCAGCATTTT
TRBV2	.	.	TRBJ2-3	CASARTSWDTQYF	TGTGCCAGCGCCCGGACGTCTTGGGATACGCAGTATTTT
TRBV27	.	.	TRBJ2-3	CASSSFTDTQYF	TGTGCCAGCAGTTCGTTCACAGATACGCAGTATTTT
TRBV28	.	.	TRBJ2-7	CASTPGWAERGAYEQYF	TGTGCCAGCACCCCAGGGTGGGCGGAAAGGGGAGCCTACGAGCAGTACTTC
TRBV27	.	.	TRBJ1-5	CASSLSVTSNQPQHF	TGTGCCAGCAGTTTAAGCGTCACTAGCAATCAGCCCCAGCATTTT
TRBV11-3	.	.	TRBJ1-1	CASSLDGREGSTEAFF	TGTGCCAGCAGCTTAGATGGCAGGGAAGGGAGCACTGAAGCTTTCTTT
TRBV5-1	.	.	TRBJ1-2	CASSLATGSGYTF	TGCGCCAGCAGCTTGGCCACGGGGTCTGGCTACACCTTC